These T cell receptor beta chains were read from a single sample in a study of tissue T cells after allogeneic stem cell transplantation. Using immunoSEQ multiplex PCR, the repertoire was profiled, and TCRdb retains in-frame clones only, with some absent. The sample lists some 7,000 clones, around 80% occurring once. Material: skin, obtained at autopsy. The receptors originated from a male patient at least 60 years old with steroid-refractory graft-versus-host disease after an allogeneic stem cell transplant. Some T cells may possibly be graft donor cells. Each CDR3 is given with its conserved first and last residue. Fields, in order: V gene, J gene, clone size, D gene, CDR3 protein, CDR3 DNA. D genes are given only for firm matches. The listing skips clone size in some rows; elsewhere it reads once, few, many or a size class.

V: TRBV24-1
J: TRBJ2-1
size: -
D: TRBD2
CDR3: CATSALAGLNEQFF
DNA: TGTGCCACCTCGGCACTAGCGGGGTTGAATGAGCAGTTCTTC

V: TRBV19
J: TRBJ2-7
size: -
D: -
CDR3: CASSFRAGESYEQYF
DNA: TGTGCCAGTAGTTTCCGGGCAGGGGAGTCCTACGAGCAGTACTTC

V: TRBV3-1/TRBV3-2
J: TRBJ1-4
size: -
D: -
CDR3: CASSQDTVEERGKLFF
DNA: TGTGCCAGCAGCCAAGATACGGTAGAGGAGCGAGGGAAACTGTTTTTT

V: TRBV29-1
J: TRBJ1-1
size: -
D: -
CDR3: CSVRDRTSNTEAFF
DNA: TGCAGCGTGCGGGATAGGACTTCGAACACTGAAGCTTTCTTT

V: TRBV4-1
J: TRBJ1-2
size: once
D: -
CDR3: CASSQEGYTNYGYTF
DNA: TGCGCCAGCAGCCAAGAAGGGTACACTAACTATGGCTACACCTTC

V: TRBV4-3
J: TRBJ2-1
size: -
D: TRBD1
CDR3: CASSQNPGGIDSYNEQFF
DNA: TGCGCCAGCAGCCAAAATCCAGGGGGTATAGACTCCTACAATGAGCAGTTCTTC

V: TRBV5-1
J: TRBJ2-2
size: -
D: TRBD1
CDR3: CASSSTGGSNTGELFF
DNA: TGCGCCAGCAGCTCGACAGGGGGCTCGAACACCGGGGAGCTGTTTTTT

V: TRBV14
J: TRBJ1-4
size: -
D: -
CDR3: CASSQRSAANEKLFF
DNA: TGTGCCAGCAGCCAGCGGTCGGCAGCTAATGAAAAACTGTTTTTT

V: TRBV7-9
J: TRBJ2-3
size: -
D: TRBD1
CDR3: CASSFPGQVTDTQYF
DNA: TGTGCCAGCAGCTTCCCGGGACAGGTCACAGATACGCAGTATTTT

V: TRBV9
J: TRBJ2-5
size: -
D: -
CDR3: CASSGGDAGGETQYF
DNA: TGTGCCAGCAGCGGAGGGGACGCGGGTGGAGAGACCCAGTACTTC

V: TRBV24-1
J: TRBJ2-3
size: once
D: TRBD1
CDR3: CATSDAGTGGADTQYF
DNA: TGTGCCACCAGTGATGCCGGGACAGGGGGAGCAGATACGCAGTATTTT

V: TRBV4-1
J: TRBJ1-1
size: once
D: -
CDR3: CASSQGAGLLNTEAFF
DNA: TGCGCCAGCAGCCAAGGCGCGGGGCTTTTGAACACTGAAGCTTTCTTT

V: TRBV5-1
J: TRBJ2-2
size: -
D: -
CDR3: CASSLGRANTGELFF
DNA: TGCGCCAGCAGCTTGGGCAGGGCGAACACCGGGGAGCTGTTTTTT

V: TRBV6-1
J: TRBJ2-7
size: few
D: TRBD1
CDR3: CASSDGTVDRGEQYF
DNA: TGTGCCAGCAGTGACGGGACAGTCGATAGGGGCGAGCAGTACTTC

V: TRBV7-9
J: TRBJ2-4
size: -
D: TRBD2
CDR3: CASSPSNDQRGAKNIQYF
DNA: TGTGCCAGCAGTCCAAGTAATGACCAGCGGGGGGCCAAAAACATTCAGTACTTC

V: TRBV7-9
J: TRBJ2-2
size: -
D: TRBD1
CDR3: CASSEPGQAAGELFF
DNA: TGTGCCAGCAGCGAACCGGGACAGGCTGCCGGGGAGCTGTTTTTT

V: TRBV19
J: TRBJ2-1
size: -
D: -
CDR3: CASSISQVGEQFF
DNA: TGTGCCAGTAGTATATCCCAGGTAGGCGAGCAGTTCTTC

V: TRBV27
J: TRBJ2-1
size: -
D: -
CDR3: CASRMTGSYNEQFF
DNA: TGTGCCAGCAGAATGACGGGGTCCTACAATGAGCAGTTCTTC

V: TRBV28
J: TRBJ1-5
size: -
D: -
CDR3: CASSSHHGRDANQPQHF
DNA: TGTGCCAGCAGTTCACATCATGGCAGGGATGCCAATCAGCCCCAGCATTTT

V: TRBV7-9
J: TRBJ1-1
size: -
D: -
CDR3: CASSWIFAARRAFF
DNA: TGTGCCAGCAGCTGGATATTCGCGGCCCGGCGGGCTTTCTTT

V: TRBV25-1
J: TRBJ2-7
size: -
D: -
CDR3: CASSELGAGAYEQYF
DNA: TGTGCCAGCAGTGAATTAGGGGCAGGGGCCTACGAGCAGTACTTC

V: TRBV4-2
J: TRBJ2-3
size: -
D: -
CDR3: CASSHPSRTDTQYF
DNA: TGTGCCAGCAGCCACCCCAGCCGCACAGATACGCAGTATTTT

V: TRBV12-3/TRBV12-4
J: TRBJ2-7
size: -
D: -
CDR3: CASSMESYEQYF
DNA: TGTGCCAGCAGTATGGAGTCCTACGAGCAGTACTTC

V: TRBV6-5
J: TRBJ1-5
size: -
D: -
CDR3: CASWGKAGPQHF
DNA: TGTGCCAGCTGGGGGAAGGCCGGGCCCCAGCATTTT

V: TRBV10-3
J: TRBJ2-3
size: -
D: TRBD1
CDR3: CAISEETGATTDTQYF
DNA: TGTGCCATCAGTGAAGAGACAGGGGCGACCACAGATACGCAGTATTTT

V: TRBV19
J: TRBJ2-3
size: once
D: -
CDR3: CASSDRTDTQYF
DNA: TGTGCCAGTAGTGACAGAACAGATACGCAGTATTTT

V: TRBV27
J: TRBJ2-2
size: -
D: TRBD2
CDR3: CASGRLAGGKTGELFF
DNA: TGTGCCAGCGGACGACTAGCGGGGGGGAAAACCGGGGAGCTGTTTTTT

V: TRBV19
J: TRBJ1-5
size: -
D: -
CDR3: CASSIKFPGEGNQPQHF
DNA: TGTGCCAGTAGTATAAAGTTTCCAGGCGAGGGCAATCAGCCCCAGCATTTT

V: TRBV5-8
J: TRBJ1-1
size: -
D: -
CDR3: CASSPGGGFGNTEAFF
DNA: TGTGCCAGCAGCCCCGGCGGGGGATTTGGGAACACTGAAGCTTTCTTT

V: TRBV5-1
J: TRBJ2-5
size: -
D: -
CDR3: CASSPGGPGTQYF
DNA: TGCGCCAGCAGCCCCGGGGGCCCGGGGACCCAGTACTTC

V: TRBV2
J: TRBJ2-1
size: few
D: -
CDR3: CASFREQFSSYNEQFF
DNA: TGTGCCAGCTTCAGGGAACAGTTTAGCTCCTACAATGAGCAGTTCTTC

V: TRBV30
J: TRBJ1-6
size: -
D: -
CDR3: CAWSTGANNSPLHF
DNA: TGTGCCTGGAGTACGGGGGCTAATAATTCACCCCTCCACTTT

V: TRBV7-2
J: TRBJ2-7
size: -
D: TRBD1
CDR3: CASSLAGQGGEQYF
DNA: TGTGCCAGCAGCTTAGCGGGACAGGGGGGCGAGCAGTACTTC

V: TRBV5-4
J: TRBJ2-7
size: -
D: -
CDR3: CASSWDLGTPEWWYF
DNA: TGTGCCAGCAGCTGGGACCTTGGGACTCCCGAGTGGTGGTACTTC

V: TRBV7-9
J: TRBJ2-1
size: -
D: -
CDR3: CASSPQQGLSSYNEQFF
DNA: TGTGCCAGCAGCCCTCAACAGGGATTGAGCTCCTACAATGAGCAGTTCTTC

V: TRBV6-1
J: TRBJ1-3
size: -
D: -
CDR3: CASSEKDSSGNTIYF
DNA: TGTGCCAGCAGTGAGAAGGACAGCTCTGGAAACACCATATATTTT

V: TRBV7-9
J: TRBJ1-2
size: -
D: -
CDR3: CASSLVLGGYTF
DNA: TGTGCCAGCAGCTTGGTCCTAGGAGGCTACACCTTC

V: TRBV27
J: TRBJ1-2
size: -
D: -
CDR3: CASSLKKGGDYGYTF
DNA: TGTGCCAGCAGTTTAAAGAAGGGAGGAGACTATGGCTACACCTTC

V: TRBV10-3
J: TRBJ2-2
size: once
D: -
CDR3: CAIRDKGTGELFF
DNA: TGTGCCATCAGAGACAAAGGCACCGGGGAGCTGTTTTTT

V: TRBV29-1
J: TRBJ1-1
size: once
D: -
CDR3: CRVELGTEAFF
DNA: TGCAGAGTTGAACTCGGAACTGAAGCTTTCTTT

V: TRBV7-9
J: TRBJ1-5
size: few
D: -
CDR3: CASRAQGPNQPQHF
DNA: TGTGCCAGCAGGGCACAGGGACCCAATCAGCCCCAGCATTTT

V: TRBV29-1
J: TRBJ2-1
size: -
D: -
CDR3: CSAGSVNEQFF
DNA: TGCAGCGCCGGCAGCGTCAATGAGCAGTTCTTC

V: TRBV6-5
J: TRBJ2-2
size: -
D: -
CDR3: CASSRTGELFF
DNA: TGTGCCAGCTCAAGAACCGGGGAGCTGTTTTTT

V: TRBV7-9
J: TRBJ1-6
size: few
D: -
CDR3: CASSLALGPNSPLHF
DNA: TGTGCCAGCAGCTTAGCGCTAGGACCCAATTCACCCCTCCACTTT

V: TRBV6-5
J: TRBJ2-7
size: once
D: -
CDR3: CASSYSPDLSYEQYF
DNA: TGTGCCAGCAGTTACTCGCCCGACCTTTCCTACGAGCAGTACTTC

V: TRBV11-2
J: TRBJ2-1
size: -
D: -
CDR3: CASTPGRGLPNEQFF
DNA: TGTGCCAGCACCCCGGGGCGGGGCCTCCCCAATGAGCAGTTCTTC

V: TRBV10-3
J: TRBJ1-1
size: -
D: -
CDR3: CAISESGGHMNTEAFF
DNA: TGTGCCATCAGTGAGTCCGGGGGGCACATGAACACTGAAGCTTTCTTT

V: TRBV12-3/TRBV12-4
J: TRBJ1-1
size: -
D: -
CDR3: CASTSLRTEAFF
DNA: TGTGCCAGCACCAGCCTGAGGACTGAAGCTTTCTTT

V: TRBV4-1
J: TRBJ1-6
size: -
D: -
CDR3: CASSQAYSGSPLHF
DNA: TGCGCCAGCAGCCAAGCTTATTCCGGGTCACCCCTCCACTTT

V: TRBV15
J: TRBJ1-1
size: -
D: -
CDR3: CATSRVGKIGNTEAFF
DNA: TGTGCCACCAGCAGAGTAGGGAAGATTGGGAACACTGAAGCTTTCTTT